This is a list of T cell receptor beta chains from one sample in a study of T-cell reconstitution after alpha-beta-depleted transplantation in children. Via MiXCR, TCRdb re-called the PCR reads, giving one row per CDR3 protein. The profile shows some 600,000 distinct CDR3 sequences, 10% to 15% of them singletons. The input for sequencing was PBMCs, mostly from graft donor cells, taken 360 days after TCRalphabeta/CD19-depleted stem cell transplant. These TCRs come from a male patient younger than 18 who had a stem cell transplant for acute myeloid leukemia, so the T cells may come from the graft donor. The CDR3 runs from the conserved cysteine through the conserved F or W. D genes are given only for firm matches. A clone size is listed for some rows: how often the clone was seen (once, few, many), or a class if it is expanded.

D gene	V gene	clone size	J gene	CDR3 protein	CDR3 DNA
TRBD1	TRBV28	few	TRBJ1-5	CASSSGLPYTRQGSNQPQHF	TGTGCCAGCAGCTCGGGACTCCCTTACACAAGACAGGGTAGCAATCAGCCCCAGCATTTT
NA	TRBV28	few	TRBJ1-4	CASSLPGWGEKLFF	TGTGCCAGCAGTTTACCGGGTTGGGGTGAAAAACTGTTTTTT
TRBD2	TRBV5-1	few	TRBJ2-1	CASSSWGGTPYNEQFF	TGCGCCAGCAGCTCATGGGGAGGGACCCCCTACAATGAGCAGTTCTTC
TRBD1	TRBV4-2	few	TRBJ1-2	CASSQDPTGRAYGYTF	TGTGCCAGCAGCCAAGACCCGACAGGGAGGGCCTATGGCTACACCTTC
TRBD2	TRBV20-1	NA	TRBJ2-7	CSARSGTSSYEQYF	TGCAGTGCGAGGTCCGGGACTAGCAGTTACGAGCAGTACTTC
TRBD2	TRBV2	many	TRBJ2-7	CASESGRGYEQYF	TGTGCCAGCGAAAGCGGGAGAGGCTACGAGCAGTACTTC
NA	TRBV27	NA	TRBJ2-7	CASSLWASYEQYF	TGTGCCAGCAGTTTATGGGCCTCCTACGAGCAGTACTTC
TRBD2	TRBV6-5	many	TRBJ2-3	CASSYSVAGYTDTQYF	TGTGCCAGCAGTTACTCGGTAGCGGGATACACAGATACGCAGTATTTT
NA	TRBV10-3	NA	TRBJ1-1	CAISRGLTHPEAFF	TGTGCCATCAGCCGGGGACTTACGCACCCTGAAGCTTTCTTT
TRBD2	TRBV10-3	NA	TRBJ2-2	CAITRTSGKNTGELFF	TGTGCCATCACCAGGACTAGCGGGAAGAACACCGGGGAGCTGTTTTTT
NA	TRBV12-3/TRBV12-4	NA	TRBJ2-1	CASSLFKRDNEQFF	TGTGCCAGCAGCCTATTCAAGCGGGACAATGAGCAGTTCTTC
NA	TRBV2	NA	TRBJ2-1	CAKNRERDQTYYNEQFF	TGTGCCAAAAACAGGGAACGCGACCAGACTTACTACAATGAGCAGTTCTTC
NA	TRBV5-5	NA	TRBJ2-7	CASSLTGNGYEQYF	TGTGCCAGCAGCTTGACGGGAAACGGCTACGAGCAGTACTTC
TRBD2	TRBV28	NA	TRBJ2-1	CASSPTQGLAGFNEQFF	TGTGCCAGCAGTCCTACCCAGGGACTAGCGGGGTTCAATGAGCAGTTCTTC
NA	TRBV25-1	NA	TRBJ2-7	CASCERRPAGQYF	TGTGCCAGCTGTGAAAGGAGACCGGCTGGGCAGTACTTC
TRBD2	TRBV9	many	TRBJ2-7	CASSAGLAGYEQYF	TGTGCCAGCAGCGCCGGACTAGCGGGGTACGAGCAGTACTTC
NA	TRBV6-6	NA	TRBJ1-5	CASRRVGDQPQHF	TGTGCCAGCAGGAGGGTTGGGGATCAGCCCCAGCATTTT
TRBD2	TRBV20-1	few	TRBJ2-7	CSASGLAGTSYEQYF	TGCAGTGCTAGCGGACTAGCGGGGACCTCCTACGAGCAGTACTTC
NA	TRBV4-3	many	TRBJ2-7	CASSLLLGVSYEQYF	TGCGCCAGCAGCCTCCTGCTTGGGGTCTCCTACGAGCAGTACTTC
NA	TRBV4-3	NA	TRBJ2-5	CASSQAPGAQETQYF	TGCGCCAGCAGCCAAGCCCCCGGGGCCCAAGAGACCCAGTACTTC
NA	TRBV7-2	NA	TRBJ1-4	CASSLTSGGTPWTLFF	TGTGCCAGCAGCTTAACCTCGGGGGGGACACCCTGGACACTGTTTTTT
TRBD2	TRBV18	many	TRBJ2-7	CASSPAGTSGSYEQYF	TGTGCCAGCTCACCAGCCGGGACTAGCGGCTCCTACGAGCAGTACTTC
NA	TRBV12-3/TRBV12-4	few	TRBJ1-1	CASRMPRGFNMNTEAFF	TGTGCCAGCAGGATGCCCCGGGGATTTAACATGAACACTGAAGCTTTCTTT
NA	TRBV5-5	few	TRBJ2-5	CASSLVGELAWETQYF	TGTGCCAGCAGCTTGGTCGGTGAGCTAGCATGGGAGACCCAGTACTTC
NA	TRBV3-1	many	TRBJ2-1	CASSQASWFSYNEQFF	TGTGCCAGCAGCCAAGCTAGTTGGTTCTCCTACAATGAGCAGTTCTTC
NA	TRBV20-1	few	TRBJ2-5	CSARTASQETQYF	TGCAGTGCCAGGACAGCCTCCCAAGAGACCCAGTACTTC
NA	TRBV4-2	few	TRBJ2-1	CASSLTSHEQFF	TGTGCCAGCAGCCTTACTAGCCATGAGCAGTTCTTC
TRBD2	TRBV12-3/TRBV12-4	NA	TRBJ2-3	CASSFWSGAGGTDTQYF	TGTGCCAGCAGTTTTTGGTCGGGAGCGGGGGGCACAGATACGCAGTATTTT
NA	TRBV7-6	NA	TRBJ1-5	CASSFGTRGANQPQHF	TGTGCCAGCAGCTTCGGGACCCGAGGTGCCAATCAGCCCCAGCATTTT
NA	TRBV5-4	NA	TRBJ2-7	CASSFRREPYEQYF	TGTGCCAGCAGCTTCAGGAGGGAGCCCTACGAGCAGTACTTC
NA	TRBV25-1	many	TRBJ2-2	CASSEGSYPTGELFF	TGTGCCAGCAGTGAGGGGTCCTACCCCACCGGGGAGCTGTTTTTT
TRBD1	TRBV28	NA	TRBJ2-7	CASSLWGQGNEQYF	TGTGCCAGCAGTTTATGGGGACAGGGGAACGAGCAGTACTTC
TRBD2	TRBV7-9	NA	TRBJ2-2	CASITRGADTGELFF	TGTGCCAGCATCACGCGGGGGGCGGACACCGGGGAGCTGTTTTTT
NA	TRBV6-2/TRBV6-3	NA	TRBJ2-1	CASSRLVKQFF	TGTGCCAGCAGTCGACTAGTGAAGCAGTTCTTC
NA	TRBV6-2/TRBV6-3	NA	TRBJ1-1	CASSYSSRANTEAFF	TGTGCCAGCAGTTACTCGAGCAGGGCCAACACTGAAGCTTTCTTT
NA	TRBV20-1	many	TRBJ2-7	CSARDGGQLYEQYF	TGCAGTGCTAGAGACGGGGGACAGCTTTACGAGCAGTACTTC
TRBD2	TRBV12-5	NA	TRBJ2-6	CASGSTSDTGANVLTF	TGTGCTAGTGGTTCTACTAGCGACACTGGGGCCAACGTCCTGACTTTC
NA	TRBV5-1	many	TRBJ1-2	CASKTDGSGYTF	TGCGCCAGCAAAACAGACGGGAGTGGCTACACCTTC
NA	TRBV20-1	NA	TRBJ2-3	CSVIGGSTDTQYF	TGCAGCGTAATAGGGGGTAGCACAGATACGCAGTATTTT
NA	TRBV3-1	NA	TRBJ2-7	CASSQDIRRIGQPNF	TGTGCCAGCAGCCAAGATATTCGCCGTATCGGACAGCCAAACTTC
TRBD2	TRBV20-1	few	TRBJ2-5	CSASPLAGQETQYF	TGCAGTGCTAGTCCATTAGCGGGGCAAGAGACCCAGTACTTC
NA	TRBV30	NA	TRBJ2-7	CAWSFLGTGYF	TGTGCCTGGAGTTTCCTCGGGACTGGGTACTTC
NA	TRBV12-3/TRBV12-4	few	TRBJ2-7	CASSKGGLRSYEQYF	TGTGCCAGCAGCAAGGGGGGACTTCGCTCCTACGAGCAGTACTTC
NA	TRBV3-1	few	TRBJ2-1	CASSQVPDEQFF	TGTGCCAGCAGCCAAGTTCCGGATGAGCAGTTCTTC
TRBD1	TRBV25-1	many	TRBJ1-1	CASSQGGDRVIGLDTEAFF	TGTGCCAGCAGTCAAGGCGGGGACAGGGTCATAGGGCTGGACACTGAAGCTTTCTTT
TRBD2	TRBV3-1	few	TRBJ2-7	CASGLAGFEQYF	TGTGCCAGTGGACTAGCTGGGTTCGAGCAGTACTTC
NA	TRBV25-1	few	TRBJ1-2	CASSESSYGYTF	TGTGCCAGCAGTGAGTCGAGCTATGGCTACACCTTC
NA	TRBV12-3/TRBV12-4	NA	TRBJ2-3	CASSPDKGGGDTQYF	TGTGCCAGCAGCCCTGACAAGGGGGGGGGAGATACGCAGTATTTT
NA	TRBV29-1	many	TRBJ1-1	CSVTQGGSEAFF	TGCAGCGTGACCCAGGGAGGCAGTGAAGCTTTCTTT
NA	TRBV6-2/TRBV6-3	few	TRBJ2-7	CASSYSQETYEQYF	TGTGCCAGCAGTTACTCGCAGGAGACCTACGAGCAGTACTTC